What follows is one T cell receptor (beta chain) and its context. These data originate in a study of cytomegalovirus exposure and HLA in healthy donors. PCR used 60 Vbeta primers and 13 Jbeta primers. Profiling relied on immunoSEQ multiplex PCR, and the TCRdb table lists in-frame clones only, not all of them. This sample has nearly 110,000 clones, with around 77% found just once. The TCR was taken from a male donor in good health and CMV-seronegative. Sequencing was done on a sample of PBMCs.

CDR3 DNA: TGTGCCAGTAGTATGACAGGGTCGGGAACCGAAGCTTTCTTT. Translating gives CASSMTGSGTEAFF. V is TRBV19 and J is TRBJ1-1; 7 bases are shared with TRBD1. J gave up 8 bases and V 3 bases, and 9 bases lay outside the gene matches. Per the germline V gene, CDR1 is LNHDA and CDR2 is SQIVND (reference sequence). CDR3 length equals 14 residues.